Below, 24 T cell receptor beta chains from the same sample are listed, as sequenced in a study of T cells in Graves' hyperthyroidism and ophthalmopathy. RNA transcripts were the template for amplifying TCR beta CDR3 regions. Initially, a first-round RT-PCR of the TCR CDR3 employed the HTBI primer set. TCRdb reprocessed the multiplex PCR reads via MiXCR and lists one record per CDR3 protein. The sample has some 360,000 distinct CDR3 sequences, roughly 13% seen once. Sequenced: blood. These receptors were collected from a woman in her sixties with Graves' hyperthyroidism.

This clonotype was found many times. The rearrangement uses TRBV11-2 and TRBJ2-1, with 9 bases aligning to TRBD2. Germline V gene sequence: CDR1 SGHAT, CDR2 FQNNGV. Trimming took 5 bases from V and 11 from J; bases not matched to a gene: 7. This CDR3 spans 13 amino acids. The CDR3 region has the DNA TGTGCCAGCAGCCCTGGCGGGGGGGGACAGCAGTTCTTC. Translation: CASSPGGGGQQFF.

This chain joins TRBV28 and TRBJ1-5; TRBD1 might be the D (5 bases). In germline, CDR1 is MDHEN, CDR2 SYDVKM. The CDR3 covers 15 residues. V lost 5 bases to trimming and J lost 9 bases, with 20 bases between them. The chain's CDR3 is CASSPFRGGHLPQHF. CDR3 nucleotides: TGTGCCAGCAGTCCTTTCCGGGGCGGTCACCTGCCCCAGCATTTT.

Ten or more counts support this clonotype. This chain connects TRBV28 to TRBJ2-5; D is ambiguous. Trimming stripped 5 bases from V and 3 bases from J, with 13 bases between. The CDR3 length is 14 residues. The germline CDR1 and CDR2 sequences are MDHEN and SYDVKM. The CDR3 reads CASSAVGTEETQYF. For the CDR3, the DNA is TGTGCCAGCAGTGCAGTGGGAACCGAAGAGACCCAGTACTTC.

This clonotype was counted many times. The rearrangement joins TRBV5-4 to TRBJ2-3; maybe TRBD2 (6 bases). The CDR3 has 18 amino acids. Germline V gene lookup returns CDR1 SGHNT and CDR2 YYREEE (reference sequence). Trimming shortened V by 4 bases and J by 0 bases, and 21 bases separated the two germline ends. The CDR3 bases are TGTGCCAGCAGCCCCTCGGCTAGCGAGGGGACCAGCACAGATACGCAGTATTTT. Translation gives CASSPSASEGTSTDTQYF.

This clonotype has at least ten counts. V and J are TRBV25-1 and TRBJ2-5; possibly TRBD2 for D (6 bases). Germline V gene sequence: CDR1 MGHDK, CDR2 SYGVNS. Trimming took off 4 bases at V and 4 bases at J, with 16 bases between the two ends. The length of the CDR3 is 15 residues. The CDR3 loop reads CASSGSTGTRETQYF. The CDR3 region has the DNA TGTGCCAGCAGTGGATCCACCGGGACTCGAGAGACCCAGTACTTC. The full variable domain, its missing parts supplied by reference TRBV25-1 and TRBJ2-5, is EADIYQTPRYLVIGTGKKITLECSQTMGHDKMYWYQQDPGMELHLIHYSYGVNSTEKGDLSSESTVSRIRTEHFPLTLESARPSHTSQYLCASSGSTGTRETQYFGPGTRLLVL.

This clonotype was counted many times. This chain connects TRBV11-2 to TRBJ2-3, with D possibly matching TRBD2 (5 bases). The V end lost 4 bases, the J end lost 6 bases, and 14 bases lay between the germline ends. The CDR3 runs 14 residues. Germline V lookup: CDR1 SGHAT, CDR2 FQNNGV. The CDR3 nucleotides read TGTGCCAGCAGCTCACGGACTCGGGATGATACGCAGTATTTT. Translated, it gives CASSSRTRDDTQYF.

This clonotype has at least ten counts. The chain carries TRBV7-9 and TRBJ2-1; 7 nucleotides line up with TRBD2. The length of the CDR3 is 16 residues. Per the germline V gene, CDR1 is SEHNR and CDR2 is FQNEAQ (reference sequence). After removal of 5 bases from V and 9 bases from J, the junction contained 16 bases not matched to a gene. CDR3: CASSLMGGSGTGEQFF. The DNA for the CDR3 is TGTGCCAGCAGCCTAATGGGCGGGAGCGGTACGGGTGAGCAGTTCTTC.

Written as DNA, the CDR3 is TGTGCCAGCAGTCCGGGACTAGCGGGAGGGAGCTCCTACGAGCAGTACTTC. Its protein product is CASSPGLAGGSSYEQYF. The J gene is TRBJ2-7, the V gene TRBV14; 16 bases line up with TRBD2. The CDR3 loop spans 17 amino acids. Unmatched junction bases numbered 5, after V lost 6 bases and J lost 0 bases. Germline lookup yields CDR1 SGHDN and CDR2 FVKESK.

This sequence joins TRBV15 and TRBJ1-4, with D unresolved. The V end was cut by 1 base, the J end by 4 bases, with 10 bases between. Germline lookup yields CDR1 LNHNV and CDR2 YYDKDF (reference sequence). The CDR3 is 15 residues long. The CDR3 sequence: CATSRVGSDNEKLFF. CDR3 nucleotides: TGTGCCACCAGCAGAGTGGGGTCTGATAATGAAAAACTGTTTTTT.

The chain uses TRBV25-1 and TRBJ1-2; no firm D call. The CDR3 contains 12 residues. CDR1 MGHDK and CDR2 SYGVNS come from the germline V gene. Trimming removed 7 bases at V and 8 bases at J, with 14 bases between. CDR3 region: CASTGARGGYTF. Written as DNA, the CDR3 is TGTGCCAGCACAGGCGCCCGAGGGGGCTACACCTTC.

The sample holds many counts of this clonotype. V gene TRBV7-6 combines with J gene TRBJ2-5; D may be TRBD1 or TRBD2 (5 bases each). CDR1 and CDR2 from the germline V gene are SGHVS and FNYEAQ. Trimming shortened V by 5 bases and J by 5 bases, and 18 bases separated the two germline ends. The CDR3 extends over 15 amino acids. CDR3 in DNA: TGTGCCAGCAGCCAAGCCGGGACGTCACTGGAGACCCAGTACTTC. This gives the protein CASSQAGTSLETQYF.

This clonotype occurred many times. The gene calls are TRBV6-1 and TRBJ1-2; 9 bases align to TRBD1. CDR1 MNHNS and CDR2 SASEGT come from the germline V gene. V dropped 5 bases and J dropped 2; count of bases not matched to a gene: 15. The CDR3 has 18 residues. CDR3 in DNA: TGTGCCAGCAGTCGACAGGGGGTCGTTTTTACCGGGAACTATGGCTACACCTTC. Translated: CASSRQGVVFTGNYGYTF.

About this clonotype itself: A much more abundant neighbour one base away suggests this may be a read error. The rearrangement uses TRBV10-1 and TRBJ2-3; the D gene is possibly TRBD2 (6 bases). Germline V gene sequence: CDR1 WNHNN, CDR2 SYGVQD (reference sequence). The length of the CDR3 is 14 residues. CDR3 in amino acids: CTSSALAVTDTQYF. CDR3 coding DNA: TGCACCAGCAGTGCGTTAGCGGTCACAGATACGCAGTATTTT.

The table lists this clonotype with many counts. The chain has TRBV28 and TRBJ1-1; D gene uncertain. V lost 3 bases and J 4 bases, leaving 6 bases between the germline ends. The CDR3 covers 12 residues. Germline V gene lookup returns CDR1 MDHEN and CDR2 SYDVKM. Here the CDR3 DNA reads TGTGCCAGCAGTTTGGAGCTCACTGAAGCTTTCTTT. It specifies CASSLELTEAFF.

This clonotype showed up many times. The chain links TRBV11-2 to TRBJ2-3; D ambiguous. The germline V and J ends were trimmed by 5 bases and 2 bases, with 14 bases remaining between them. The CDR3 contains 15 residues. Germline CDR1 and CDR2: SGHAT and FQNNGV. The chain's CDR3 is CASSRLPSFTDTQYF. The DNA of the CDR3 is TGTGCCAGCAGCCGCCTACCATCCTTCACAGATACGCAGTATTTT.

This clonotype has a count of ten or more. J is TRBJ2-2 and V is TRBV10-1; 13 nucleotides line up with TRBD2. This CDR3 comprises 17 residues. V lost 6 bases, J lost 0 bases, and 4 bases stayed unmatched. The germline V gene has CDR1 WNHNN and CDR2 SYGVQD (reference sequence). The CDR3 DNA sequence: TGCGCCAGCAGCGGGACTAGCGGGATCGCGAACACCGGGGAGCTGTTTTTT. Protein sequence: CASSGTSGIANTGELFF.

This clonotype was seen repeatedly, ten times or more. V and J are TRBV6-1 and TRBJ1-1, with D possibly TRBD1 on 6 matching bases. This CDR3 comprises 14 residues. V was cut by 6 bases and J by 0 bases, with 11 bases left in between. From germline, CDR1 is MNHNS and CDR2 SASEGT. The CDR3 DNA sequence: TGTGCCAGCAGCTGGACAGTCCTGAACACTGAAGCTTTCTTT. This codes for CASSWTVLNTEAFF.

This clonotype has a count of ten or more. The rearrangement uses TRBV15 and TRBJ1-1; D remains unclear. The germline CDR1 and CDR2 sequences are LNHNV and YYDKDF (reference sequence). V was trimmed by 0 bases and J by 4 bases, leaving 6 bases between them. The CDR3 is 13 amino acids. Here the CDR3 DNA reads TGTGCCACCAGCAGAGACAGGAGCACTGAAGCTTTCTTT. Its protein is CATSRDRSTEAFF.

This clonotype has ten or more counts. The V gene is TRBV20-1, the J gene TRBJ2-3; 9 bases fit TRBD1. CDR1 and CDR2 (germline): DFQATT, SNEGSKA (reference sequence). Losses at the gene ends were 6 bases for V and 3 bases for J; bases not matched to a gene: 4. CDR3 length equals 13 residues. As DNA, the CDR3 is TGCAGTGCCGGGACAGGGTGGACAGATACGCAGTATTTT. Translated, it gives CSAGTGWTDTQYF.

This clonotype was detected many times. The chain recombines TRBV24-1 with TRBJ2-3; 12 bases are a match to TRBD2. The CDR3 is 16 residues long. The V and J ends lost 4 bases and 4 bases, in that order; junction bases with no gene match: 5. Germline lookup yields CDR1 KGHDR and CDR2 SFDVKD. The CDR3: CATSETTSGSSDTQYF. The CDR3 bases are TGTGCCACCAGTGAGACGACTAGCGGGAGCTCAGATACGCAGTATTTT.

Many counts were recorded for this clonotype. The chain is built from TRBV27 and TRBJ2-7, with TRBD2 identical over 7 bases. Germline lookup yields CDR1 MNHEY and CDR2 SMNVEV (reference sequence). CDR3 length: 16 amino acids. V gave up 3 bases and J gave up 1 base; unmatched junction bases: 9. This CDR3 is CASSLGGGPGSYEQYF. As DNA, the CDR3 is TGTGCCAGCAGTTTGGGCGGGGGACCCGGGTCCTACGAGCAGTACTTC.

This clonotype has only a few counts. The V and J genes are TRBV19 and TRBJ1-5; tentative D call: TRBD1 (5 bases). The CDR3 extends over 15 amino acids. V lost 0 bases and J 6 bases, leaving 12 bases between the germline ends. The V gene's germline CDR1 is LNHDA and CDR2 SQIVND (reference sequence). The CDR3, as DNA: TGTGCCAGTAGTATAGATGGGGGTTACGGTCAGCCCCAGCATTTT. As protein: CASSIDGGYGQPQHF.

V is TRBV9 and J is TRBJ2-3; D is unresolved. The V gene's germline CDR1 is SGDLS and CDR2 YYNGEE. There are 16 residues in the CDR3. Trimming shortened V by 0 bases and J by 2 bases, and 13 bases separated the two germline ends. Here the CDR3 reads CASSVGVGTSTDTQYF. CDR3 nucleotides: TGTGCCAGCAGCGTAGGGGTCGGAACTTCCACAGATACGCAGTATTTT. The complete variable domain, with remaining parts taken from reference TRBV9 and TRBJ2-3, reads DSGVTQTPKHLITATGQRVTLRCSPRSGDLSVYWYQQSLDQGLQFLIQYYNGEERAKGNILERFSAQQFPDLHSELNLSSLELGDSALYFCASSVGVGTSTDTQYFGPGTRLTVL.

This clonotype was seen many times. This chain links TRBV7-8 with TRBJ2-3; D remains ambiguous. CDR1 and CDR2 from the germline V gene are SGHVS and FQNEAQ. The CDR3 sequence is 12 residues long. The germline V and J ends were trimmed by 5 bases and 2 bases, with 5 bases remaining between them. The chain's CDR3 is CASSRNTDTQYF. The CDR3 nucleotides read TGTGCCAGCAGCAGGAACACAGATACGCAGTATTTT.